This TCR beta chain was recovered during a study of CD8+ T cells in alopecia areata. The study's findings and limits: Mice showed TCR sharing more clearly than patients did, possibly owing to HLA. Sequence data from scalp samples additionally include resident alphabeta T cells of normal skin.

This clone was counted only a few times. The target antigen is unknown. The germline V and J ends were trimmed by 5 bases and 3 bases, with 9 bases remaining between them. This CDR3 comprises 13 residues. The germline gives CDR1 SEHNR, CDR2 FQNEAQ (reference sequence). Sequencing templates came from extracted RNA that was reverse transcribed into cDNA. Clones were sequenced by immunoSEQ multiplex PCR, and TCRdb holds only the in-frame ones, with some missing. The repertoire holds about 100,000 clones, with 55% to 70% as singletons. Peripheral blood and lesional scalp punch biopsies came from alopecia areata patients. Both CD4+ and CD8+ T cells were separated by sorting PBMCs.

The rearrangement links TRBV7-9 to TRBJ2-3; no firm D call. This sequence was found in a human donor with alopecia areata. What was sequenced was NKG2D-low CD8+ T cells sorted from blood. The CDR3 protein is CASSGSGTDTQYF. The CDR3 DNA reads as TGTGCCAGCAGCGGGTCAGGAACAGATACGCAGTATTTT.